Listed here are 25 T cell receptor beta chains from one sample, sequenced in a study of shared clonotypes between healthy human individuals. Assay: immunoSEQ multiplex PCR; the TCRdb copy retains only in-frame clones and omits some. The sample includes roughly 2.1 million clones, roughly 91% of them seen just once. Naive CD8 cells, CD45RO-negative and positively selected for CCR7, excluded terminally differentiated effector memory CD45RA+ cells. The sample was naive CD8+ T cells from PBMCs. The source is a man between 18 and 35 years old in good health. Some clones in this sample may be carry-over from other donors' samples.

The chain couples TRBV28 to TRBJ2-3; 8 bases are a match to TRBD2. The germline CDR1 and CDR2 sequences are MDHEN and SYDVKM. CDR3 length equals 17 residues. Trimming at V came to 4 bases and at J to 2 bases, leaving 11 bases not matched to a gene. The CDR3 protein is CASSSSLEREFTDTQYF. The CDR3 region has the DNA TGTGCCAGCAGTTCCTCCCTCGAGCGGGAGTTCACAGATACGCAGTATTTT. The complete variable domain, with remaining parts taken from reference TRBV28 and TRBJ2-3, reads DVKVTQSSRYLVKRTGEKVFLECVQDMDHENMFWYRQDPGLGLRLIYFSYDVKMKEKGDIPEGYSVSREKKERFSLILESASTNQTSMYLCASSSSLEREFTDTQYFGPGTRLTVL.

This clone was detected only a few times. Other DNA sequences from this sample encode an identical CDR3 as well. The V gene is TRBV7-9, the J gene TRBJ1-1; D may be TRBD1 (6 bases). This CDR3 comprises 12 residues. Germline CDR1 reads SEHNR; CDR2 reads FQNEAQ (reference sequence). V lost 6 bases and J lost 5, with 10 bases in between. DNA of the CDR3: TGTGCCAGCAGTGGGGGGCGTACTGAAGCTTTCTTT. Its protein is CASSGGRTEAFF. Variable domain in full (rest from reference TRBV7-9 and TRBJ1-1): DTGVSQNPRHKITKRGQNVTFRCDPISEHNRLYWYRQTLGQGPEFLTYFQNEAQLEKSRLLSDRFSAERPKGSFSTLEIQRTEQGDSAMYLCASSGGRTEAFFGQGTRLTVV.

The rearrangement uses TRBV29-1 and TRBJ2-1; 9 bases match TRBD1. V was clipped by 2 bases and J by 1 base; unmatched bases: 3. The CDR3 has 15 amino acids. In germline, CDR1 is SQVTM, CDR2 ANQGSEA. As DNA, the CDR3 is TGCAGCGTTGAACCGACAGGGGGATCCTACAATGAGCAGTTCTTC. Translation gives CSVEPTGGSYNEQFF.

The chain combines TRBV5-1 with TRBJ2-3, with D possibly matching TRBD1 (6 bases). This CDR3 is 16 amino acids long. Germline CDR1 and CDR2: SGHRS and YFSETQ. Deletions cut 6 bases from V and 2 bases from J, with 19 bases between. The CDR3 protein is CASTRQWGRPTDTQYF. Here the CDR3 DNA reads TGCGCCAGCACCCGCCAGTGGGGGCGTCCCACAGATACGCAGTATTTT.

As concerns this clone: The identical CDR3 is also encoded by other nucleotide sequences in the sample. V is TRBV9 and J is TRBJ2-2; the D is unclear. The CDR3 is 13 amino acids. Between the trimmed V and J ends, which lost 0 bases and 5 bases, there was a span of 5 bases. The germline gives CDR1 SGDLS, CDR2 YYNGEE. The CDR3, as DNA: TGTGCCAGCAGCGTAGTCAGTACCGGGGAGCTGTTTTTT. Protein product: CASSVVSTGELFF.

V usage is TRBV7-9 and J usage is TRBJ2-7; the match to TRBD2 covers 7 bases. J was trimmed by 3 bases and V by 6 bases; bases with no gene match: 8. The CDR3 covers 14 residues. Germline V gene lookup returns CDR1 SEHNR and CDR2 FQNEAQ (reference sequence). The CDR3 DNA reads TGTGCCAGCAGTTCCTCCCTAGCGGACTACGAGCAGTACTTC. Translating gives CASSSSLADYEQYF.

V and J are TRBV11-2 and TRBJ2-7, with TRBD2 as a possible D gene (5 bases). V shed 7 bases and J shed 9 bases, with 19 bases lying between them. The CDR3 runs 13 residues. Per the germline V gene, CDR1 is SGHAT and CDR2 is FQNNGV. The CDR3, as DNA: TGTGCCAGCACCAAAAGGCCGGTAGAGGGGCAGTACTTC. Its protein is CASTKRPVEGQYF.

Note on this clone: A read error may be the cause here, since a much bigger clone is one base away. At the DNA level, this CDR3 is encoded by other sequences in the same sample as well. CDR3 amino acids: CASSFGYNEQFF. Written as DNA, the CDR3 is TGTGCCAGCAGCTTCGGGTACAATGAGCAGTTCTTC. The chain combines TRBV5-4 with TRBJ2-1, with unresolved D. CDR3 length equals 12 residues. Germline V gene sequence: CDR1 SGHNT, CDR2 YYREEE (reference sequence). V lost 2 bases and J 4 bases, leaving 4 bases between the germline ends.

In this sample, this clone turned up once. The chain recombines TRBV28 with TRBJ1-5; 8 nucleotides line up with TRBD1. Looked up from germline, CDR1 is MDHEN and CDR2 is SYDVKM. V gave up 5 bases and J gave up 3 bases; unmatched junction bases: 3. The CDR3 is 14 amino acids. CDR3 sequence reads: CASSPRGPNQPQHF. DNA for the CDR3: TGTGCCAGCAGTCCCAGGGGGCCCAATCAGCCCCAGCATTTT.

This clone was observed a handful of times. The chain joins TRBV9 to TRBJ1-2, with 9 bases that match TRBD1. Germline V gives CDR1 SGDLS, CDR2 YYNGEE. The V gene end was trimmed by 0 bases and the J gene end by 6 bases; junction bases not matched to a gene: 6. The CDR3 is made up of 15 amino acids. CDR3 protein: CASSVVETGGHGYTF. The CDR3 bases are TGTGCCAGCAGCGTAGTTGAAACAGGGGGCCATGGCTACACCTTC.

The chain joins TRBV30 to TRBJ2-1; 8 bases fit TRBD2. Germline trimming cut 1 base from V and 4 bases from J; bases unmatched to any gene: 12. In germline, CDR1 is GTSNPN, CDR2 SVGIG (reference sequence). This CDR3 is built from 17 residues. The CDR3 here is CAWSGISGRRAYNEQFF. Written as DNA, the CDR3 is TGTGCCTGGAGTGGGATCAGCGGGAGAAGAGCTTACAATGAGCAGTTCTTC.

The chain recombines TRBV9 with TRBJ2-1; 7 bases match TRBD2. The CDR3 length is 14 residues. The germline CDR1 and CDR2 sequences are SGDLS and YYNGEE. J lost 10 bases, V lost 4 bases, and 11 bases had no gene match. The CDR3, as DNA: TGTGCCAGCAGCTCCTCGACTAGCTATCAGGAGCAGTTCTTC. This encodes CASSSSTSYQEQFF. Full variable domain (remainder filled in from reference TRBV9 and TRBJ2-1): DSGVTQTPKHLITATGQRVTLRCSPRSGDLSVYWYQQSLDQGLQFLIQYYNGEERAKGNILERFSAQQFPDLHSELNLSSLELGDSALYFCASSSSTSYQEQFFGPGTRLTVL.

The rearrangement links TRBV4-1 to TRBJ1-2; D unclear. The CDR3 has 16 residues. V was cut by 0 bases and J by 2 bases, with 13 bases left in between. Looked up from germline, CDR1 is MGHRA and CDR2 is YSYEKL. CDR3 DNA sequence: TGCGCCAGCAGCCAAGATGTGCAGTCACTAAACTATGGCTACACCTTC. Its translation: CASSQDVQSLNYGYTF.

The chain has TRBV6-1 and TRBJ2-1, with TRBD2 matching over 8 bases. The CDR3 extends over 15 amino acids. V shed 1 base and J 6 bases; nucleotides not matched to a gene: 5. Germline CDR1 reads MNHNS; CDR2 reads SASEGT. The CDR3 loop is CASSEGFLAGNEQFF. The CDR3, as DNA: TGTGCCAGCAGTGAAGGATTCCTAGCGGGCAATGAGCAGTTCTTC.

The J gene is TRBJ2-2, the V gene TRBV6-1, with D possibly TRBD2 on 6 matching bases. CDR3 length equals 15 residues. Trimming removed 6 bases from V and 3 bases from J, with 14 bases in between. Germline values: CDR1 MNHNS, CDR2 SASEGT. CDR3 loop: CASRRGRLDTGELFF. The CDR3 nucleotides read TGTGCCAGCAGACGAGGGAGGTTGGACACCGGGGAGCTGTTTTTT.

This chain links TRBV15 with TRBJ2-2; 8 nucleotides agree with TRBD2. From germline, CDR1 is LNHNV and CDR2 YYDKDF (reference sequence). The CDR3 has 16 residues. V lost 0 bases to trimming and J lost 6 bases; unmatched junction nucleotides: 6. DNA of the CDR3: TGTGCCACCAGCAGAGATCTCGGGGGGGGCGCCGGGGAGCTGTTTTTT. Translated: CATSRDLGGGAGELFF.

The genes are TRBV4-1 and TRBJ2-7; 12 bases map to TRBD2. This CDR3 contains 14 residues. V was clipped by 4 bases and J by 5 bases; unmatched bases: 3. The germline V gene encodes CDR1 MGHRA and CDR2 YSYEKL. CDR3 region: CASSPTSGSHEQYF. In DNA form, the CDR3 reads TGCGCCAGCAGCCCGACTAGCGGGAGCCACGAGCAGTACTTC.

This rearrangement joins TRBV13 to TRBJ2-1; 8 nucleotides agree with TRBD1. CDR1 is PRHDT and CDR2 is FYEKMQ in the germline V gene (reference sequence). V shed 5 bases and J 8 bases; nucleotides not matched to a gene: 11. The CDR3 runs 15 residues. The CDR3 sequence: CASSNRQGRGDEQFF. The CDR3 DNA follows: TGTGCCAGCAGCAACAGACAGGGGCGTGGGGATGAGCAGTTCTTC.

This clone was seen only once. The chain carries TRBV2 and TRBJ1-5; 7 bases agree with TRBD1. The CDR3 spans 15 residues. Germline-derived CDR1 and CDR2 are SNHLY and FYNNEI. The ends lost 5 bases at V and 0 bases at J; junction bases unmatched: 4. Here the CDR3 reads CASSLGQYSNQPQHF. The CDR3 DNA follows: TGTGCCAGCAGTTTGGGACAGTATAGCAATCAGCCCCAGCATTTT.

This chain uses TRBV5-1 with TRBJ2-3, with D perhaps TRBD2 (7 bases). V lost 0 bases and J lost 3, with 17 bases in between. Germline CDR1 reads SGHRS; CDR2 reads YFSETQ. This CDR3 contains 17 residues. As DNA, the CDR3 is TGCGCCAGCAGCTTGGGCCCGGGGGGCGAGATAACAGATACGCAGTATTTT. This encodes CASSLGPGGEITDTQYF.

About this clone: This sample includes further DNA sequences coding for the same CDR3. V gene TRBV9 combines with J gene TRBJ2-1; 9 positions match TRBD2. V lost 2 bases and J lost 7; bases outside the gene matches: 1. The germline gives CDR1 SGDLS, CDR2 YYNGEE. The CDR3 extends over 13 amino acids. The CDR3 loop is CASSVSGSNEQFF. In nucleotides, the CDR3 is TGTGCCAGCAGCGTTAGCGGGAGTAATGAGCAGTTCTTC.

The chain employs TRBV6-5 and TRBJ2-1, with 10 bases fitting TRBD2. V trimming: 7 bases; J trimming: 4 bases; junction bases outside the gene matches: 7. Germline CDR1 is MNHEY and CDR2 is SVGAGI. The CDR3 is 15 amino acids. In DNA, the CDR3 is TGTGCCAGCACCGCAACTAGCGGGGCTTACAATGAGCAGTTCTTC. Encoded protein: CASTATSGAYNEQFF.

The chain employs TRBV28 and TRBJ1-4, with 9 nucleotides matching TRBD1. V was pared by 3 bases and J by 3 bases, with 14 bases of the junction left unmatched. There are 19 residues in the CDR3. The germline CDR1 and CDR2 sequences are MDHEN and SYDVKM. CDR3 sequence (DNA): TGTGCCAGCAGTTTTCATCGCGGGACAGGGTATTCCCCTAATGAAAAACTGTTTTTT. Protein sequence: CASSFHRGTGYSPNEKLFF. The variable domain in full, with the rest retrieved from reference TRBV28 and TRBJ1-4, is DVKVTQSSRYLVKRTGEKVFLECVQDMDHENMFWYRQDPGLGLRLIYFSYDVKMKEKGDIPEGYSVSREKKERFSLILESASTNQTSMYLCASSFHRGTGYSPNEKLFFGSGTQLSVL.

The CDR3 DNA follows: TGCGCCAGCAGCCACGGCCCCGCGCTATCCTACGAGCAGTACTTC. Translating gives CASSHGPALSYEQYF. V is TRBV4-1 and J is TRBJ2-7; D not certain. CDR3 length: 15 amino acids. V was pared by 3 bases and J by 1 base, with 13 bases between. CDR1 is MGHRA and CDR2 is YSYEKL in the germline V gene.

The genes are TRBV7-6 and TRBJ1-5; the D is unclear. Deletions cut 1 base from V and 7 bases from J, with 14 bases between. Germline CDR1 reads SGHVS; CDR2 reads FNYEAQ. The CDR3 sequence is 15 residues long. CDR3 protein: CASSLGRSLGQPQHF. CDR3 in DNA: TGTGCCAGCAGCTTAGGGCGGTCTCTTGGGCAGCCCCAGCATTTT.